This is a list of T cell receptor beta chains from one sample in a study of T cells in Graves' hyperthyroidism and ophthalmopathy. One entry per CDR3 protein, called by TCRdb with MiXCR from the multiplex PCR reads. The sample lists roughly 100,000 distinct CDR3 sequences, 47% occurring once. The specimen was blood. These receptors were collected from a man aged 35 to 55 with Graves' hyperthyroidism. Each CDR3 is given with its conserved first and last residue. D genes are given only for firm matches. Expanded clones get a size class; other rows say once, few or many, or leave the size out.

j_call: TRBJ1-5
clone_size: many
d_call: TRBD1
v_call: TRBV2
cdr3_nt: TGTGCCAGCAGTGATTCCGGGACAGGGAGACAGCCCCAGCATTTT
cdr3_aa: CASSDSGTGRQPQHF

j_call: TRBJ1-4
clone_size: once
d_call: .
v_call: TRBV19
cdr3_nt: TGTGCCAGTAGTATAGGATCCGGGACGGCAAATGAAAAACTGTTTTTT
cdr3_aa: CASSIGSGTANEKLFF

j_call: TRBJ2-7
clone_size: few
d_call: TRBD2
v_call: TRBV7-2
cdr3_nt: TGTGCCAGCAGCCTACCGACTAGCGGGAGCGAGCAGTACTTC
cdr3_aa: CASSLPTSGSEQYF

j_call: TRBJ2-2
clone_size: .
d_call: TRBD1
v_call: TRBV6-2/TRBV6-3
cdr3_nt: TGTGCCACGGATGGGACAGGGGGCACGAACGGGGAGCTGTTTTTT
cdr3_aa: CATDGTGGTNGELFF

j_call: TRBJ2-7
clone_size: .
d_call: TRBD2
v_call: TRBV2
cdr3_nt: TGTGCCAGCAGCTCGACTAGCGGGGCCTACGAGCAGTACTTC
cdr3_aa: CASSSTSGAYEQYF

j_call: TRBJ1-1
clone_size: .
d_call: TRBD1
v_call: TRBV7-9
cdr3_nt: TGTGCCAGCACTCTGCGACAGGGGATAAAGGACACTGAAGCTTTCTTT
cdr3_aa: CASTLRQGIKDTEAFF

j_call: TRBJ1-1
clone_size: many
d_call: .
v_call: TRBV7-9
cdr3_nt: TGTGCCAGCAGCCAGACCGCTGAAGCTTTCTTT
cdr3_aa: CASSQTAEAFF

j_call: TRBJ2-1
clone_size: many
d_call: TRBD2
v_call: TRBV20-1
cdr3_nt: TGCAGTGCTAGAAATAGCGGGGGGGCCCACAATGAGCAGTTCTTC
cdr3_aa: CSARNSGGAHNEQFF

j_call: TRBJ2-3
clone_size: many
d_call: .
v_call: TRBV12-5
cdr3_nt: TGTGCTAGTGGAAAGGACACCGATACGCAGTATTTT
cdr3_aa: CASGKDTDTQYF

j_call: TRBJ1-1
clone_size: .
d_call: .
v_call: TRBV6-5
cdr3_nt: TGTGCCAGCGGCGGGGTCACTGAAGCTTTCTTT
cdr3_aa: CASGGVTEAFF

j_call: TRBJ1-1
clone_size: .
d_call: .
v_call: TRBV2
cdr3_nt: TGTGCCACCTCCGGCAGCAGTGAGGCAGGAGCCCATGAAGCTTTCTTT
cdr3_aa: CATSGSSEAGAHEAFF

j_call: TRBJ2-5
clone_size: .
d_call: .
v_call: TRBV7-6
cdr3_nt: TGTGCCAGCAGCTATGGGGGAGGAGAAGAGACCCAGTACTTC
cdr3_aa: CASSYGGGEETQYF

j_call: TRBJ2-1
clone_size: .
d_call: .
v_call: TRBV24-1
cdr3_nt: TGTGCCACCAGTGATCATACAGGGACACGGGGCTACAATGAGCAGTTCTTC
cdr3_aa: CATSDHTGTRGYNEQFF

j_call: TRBJ1-5
clone_size: many
d_call: .
v_call: TRBV12-3/TRBV12-4
cdr3_nt: TGTGCCAGCAGTTCAGGGATCAATCAGCCCCAGCATTTT
cdr3_aa: CASSSGINQPQHF

j_call: TRBJ1-1
clone_size: .
d_call: TRBD1
v_call: TRBV24-1
cdr3_nt: TGTGCCACCAGGACAGGGTTGGGGACTGAAGCTTTCTTT
cdr3_aa: CATRTGLGTEAFF

j_call: TRBJ1-1
clone_size: many
d_call: .
v_call: TRBV9
cdr3_nt: TGTGCCAGCAGCGTAGGGCCCATGAACACTGAAGCTTTCTTT
cdr3_aa: CASSVGPMNTEAFF

j_call: TRBJ2-1
clone_size: once
d_call: TRBD2
v_call: TRBV29-1
cdr3_nt: TGCAGCGTCGCTAGCGGGAGGGCTGAGCAGTTCTTC
cdr3_aa: CSVASGRAEQFF

j_call: TRBJ2-4
clone_size: .
d_call: .
v_call: TRBV9
cdr3_nt: TGTGCCAGCAGCCAAGGGGATACGATTGGGGCCAAAAACATTCAGTACTTC
cdr3_aa: CASSQGDTIGAKNIQYF

j_call: TRBJ2-3
clone_size: .
d_call: TRBD2
v_call: TRBV13
cdr3_nt: TGTGCCAGCAGCTTAGCGGGGGGGATCGATACGCAGTATTTT
cdr3_aa: CASSLAGGIDTQYF

j_call: TRBJ2-5
clone_size: .
d_call: .
v_call: TRBV7-2
cdr3_nt: TGTGCCAGCAGCTTAGGGGCAGGCCAAGAGACCCAGTACTTC
cdr3_aa: CASSLGAGQETQYF

j_call: TRBJ1-1
clone_size: .
d_call: .
v_call: TRBV24-1
cdr3_nt: TGTGCCACCAGTGCTAGAGGTCCGGCAGGAACTTTCTTT
cdr3_aa: CATSARGPAGTFF

j_call: TRBJ2-5
clone_size: .
d_call: TRBD2
v_call: TRBV7-8
cdr3_nt: TGTGCCAGCAGCCCCTCCGGGACTAGCGGGCAAGAGACCCAGTACTTC
cdr3_aa: CASSPSGTSGQETQYF

j_call: TRBJ1-1
clone_size: many
d_call: .
v_call: TRBV2
cdr3_nt: TGTGCCAGCAGTGGGCCAATGAACACTGAAGCTTTCTTT
cdr3_aa: CASSGPMNTEAFF

j_call: TRBJ1-1
clone_size: many
d_call: .
v_call: TRBV7-9
cdr3_nt: TGTGCCAGCAGACGAGACAGGCTTACTGAAGCTTTCTTT
cdr3_aa: CASRRDRLTEAFF

j_call: TRBJ2-5
clone_size: .
d_call: .
v_call: TRBV7-2
cdr3_nt: TGTGCCAGCAGCTTAGCCCCCCCGGACGGGACCCAGTACTTC
cdr3_aa: CASSLAPPDGTQYF

j_call: TRBJ2-7
clone_size: few
d_call: .
v_call: TRBV4-3
cdr3_nt: TGCGCCAGCAGCCCCTTTTCGGGGGCGGAGAACTCCTACGAGCAGTACTTC
cdr3_aa: CASSPFSGAENSYEQYF

j_call: TRBJ2-7
clone_size: .
d_call: TRBD2
v_call: TRBV20-1
cdr3_nt: TGCAGTGCTAGAGATGGACTAGCGGACCAGGGGGAGCAGTACTTC
cdr3_aa: CSARDGLADQGEQYF

j_call: TRBJ1-1
clone_size: many
d_call: .
v_call: TRBV20-1
cdr3_nt: TGCAGTGCTAGTGGGACTATGAACACTGAAGCTTTCTTT
cdr3_aa: CSASGTMNTEAFF

j_call: TRBJ2-3
clone_size: many
d_call: TRBD2
v_call: TRBV5-1
cdr3_nt: TGCGCCAGCAGTGGGCCACTGACTAGCACAGATACGCAATATTTT
cdr3_aa: CASSGPLTSTDTQYF

j_call: TRBJ2-5
clone_size: once
d_call: .
v_call: TRBV14
cdr3_nt: TGTGCCAGCAGCCTGCCGGGCCAAGAGACCCAGTACTTC
cdr3_aa: CASSLPGQETQYF

j_call: TRBJ1-1
clone_size: few
d_call: .
v_call: TRBV30
cdr3_nt: TGTGCCTGGAGCAGGGGCGTTGAGACTGAAGCTTTCTTT
cdr3_aa: CAWSRGVETEAFF

j_call: TRBJ1-5
clone_size: many
d_call: .
v_call: TRBV2
cdr3_nt: TGTGCCAGCAGAGGGTTTAGCAATCAGCCCCAGCATTTT
cdr3_aa: CASRGFSNQPQHF

j_call: TRBJ1-5
clone_size: .
d_call: .
v_call: TRBV19
cdr3_nt: TGTGCTAGTGGTCAGAACACGCACAATCAGCCCCAGCATTTT
cdr3_aa: CASGQNTHNQPQHF

j_call: TRBJ1-1
clone_size: .
d_call: .
v_call: TRBV5-6
cdr3_nt: TGTGCCAGCAGCTTCGATTTCAGGGGCACTGTAGCTTTCTTT
cdr3_aa: CASSFDFRGTVAFF

j_call: TRBJ2-6
clone_size: .
d_call: .
v_call: TRBV7-9
cdr3_nt: TGTGCCAGCAGCCCGGCAAGTTGGGGTCCTGGGGCCAACGTCCTGACTTTC
cdr3_aa: CASSPASWGPGANVLTF

j_call: TRBJ2-1
clone_size: many
d_call: .
v_call: TRBV7-3
cdr3_nt: TGTGCCAGCAGCTCGACAGGGTGGGGGGATGAGCAGTTCTTC
cdr3_aa: CASSSTGWGDEQFF

j_call: TRBJ2-1
clone_size: .
d_call: TRBD2
v_call: TRBV29-1
cdr3_nt: TGCAGCGTTGAAGGGAGGGGGCTAGCGGGAGTCAATGAGCAGTTCTTC
cdr3_aa: CSVEGRGLAGVNEQFF

j_call: TRBJ1-5
clone_size: .
d_call: TRBD1
v_call: TRBV7-9
cdr3_nt: TGTGCCAGCAGCCTGACAGGGGGTTCCCAGCCCCAGCATTTT
cdr3_aa: CASSLTGGSQPQHF

j_call: TRBJ1-5
clone_size: .
d_call: TRBD1
v_call: TRBV24-1
cdr3_nt: TGTGCCACTGTACAGGGGAAGCCCCAGCATTTT
cdr3_aa: CATVQGKPQHF

j_call: TRBJ2-1
clone_size: .
d_call: .
v_call: TRBV2
cdr3_nt: TGTGCCAGCAGAGGGGGGCGCTACAATGAGCAGTTCTTC
cdr3_aa: CASRGGRYNEQFF

j_call: TRBJ1-1
clone_size: many
d_call: .
v_call: TRBV19
cdr3_nt: TGTGCCAGTAGATCGACGGGGGTGGCTGAAGCTTTCTTT
cdr3_aa: CASRSTGVAEAFF

j_call: TRBJ2-2
clone_size: .
d_call: .
v_call: TRBV2
cdr3_nt: TGTGCCAGCAGTCAACTTGGCGGGGAGCTGTTTTTT
cdr3_aa: CASSQLGGELFF

j_call: TRBJ1-6
clone_size: many
d_call: TRBD1
v_call: TRBV2
cdr3_nt: TGTGCCAGCAGTTCTGACAGGGTAGGAAATTCACCCCTCCACTTT
cdr3_aa: CASSSDRVGNSPLHF

j_call: TRBJ1-5
clone_size: many
d_call: .
v_call: TRBV24-1
cdr3_nt: TGTGCCACCACCCCGGGGAGGGACCAGCCCCAGCATTTT
cdr3_aa: CATTPGRDQPQHF

j_call: TRBJ2-3
clone_size: many
d_call: .
v_call: TRBV15
cdr3_nt: TGTGCCACCAGCAGAGGAGAGGGCCCCACAGATACGCAGTATTTT
cdr3_aa: CATSRGEGPTDTQYF

j_call: TRBJ2-3
clone_size: many
d_call: TRBD1
v_call: TRBV2
cdr3_nt: TGTGCCGCTGGACAGGGAACAGATACGCAGTATTTT
cdr3_aa: CAAGQGTDTQYF

j_call: TRBJ2-3
clone_size: many
d_call: TRBD1
v_call: TRBV11-2
cdr3_nt: TGTGCCAGCAGCTTACCCTACGGGACAGGGGCTAGCACAGATACGCAGTATTTT
cdr3_aa: CASSLPYGTGASTDTQYF

j_call: TRBJ2-2
clone_size: .
d_call: .
v_call: TRBV7-3
cdr3_nt: TGTGCCAGCAGCTCAGCGACTAGCGGGGAGCTGTTTTTT
cdr3_aa: CASSSATSGELFF

j_call: TRBJ1-1
clone_size: many
d_call: TRBD1
v_call: TRBV5-1
cdr3_nt: TGCGCCAGCAGCTTGTCCCAACAGGGGGCGGCTTTCTTT
cdr3_aa: CASSLSQQGAAFF

j_call: TRBJ1-2
clone_size: many
d_call: .
v_call: TRBV5-4
cdr3_nt: TGTGCCAGCAGCTCGCCGACCGGAACTCCAGACTATGGCTACACCTTC
cdr3_aa: CASSSPTGTPDYGYTF

j_call: TRBJ2-7
clone_size: many
d_call: TRBD2
v_call: TRBV5-1
cdr3_nt: TGCGCCAGCAGCTCAGGCGTTAGCGGGGGGGCGGAGAAGCAGTACTTC
cdr3_aa: CASSSGVSGGAEKQYF

j_call: TRBJ1-2
clone_size: .
d_call: .
v_call: TRBV19
cdr3_nt: TGTGCCAGTAGTATATATAGGGCGAAGGAGGCCGGCTACACCTTC
cdr3_aa: CASSIYRAKEAGYTF

j_call: TRBJ1-1
clone_size: many
d_call: TRBD1
v_call: TRBV6-6
cdr3_nt: TGTGCCAGCAGTGACAGGGTCGGGACTGAAGCTTTCTTT
cdr3_aa: CASSDRVGTEAFF

j_call: TRBJ1-6
clone_size: .
d_call: .
v_call: TRBV7-2
cdr3_nt: TGTGCCAGCAGCTTGACGGGCCTTAATTCACCCCTCCACTTT
cdr3_aa: CASSLTGLNSPLHF

j_call: TRBJ2-3
clone_size: many
d_call: .
v_call: TRBV20-1
cdr3_nt: TGCAGTGCTAGAGTCCACGGGGGACCCCGAGACCTTACAGATACGCAGTATTTT
cdr3_aa: CSARVHGGPRDLTDTQYF